This T cell receptor beta chain was sequenced in a study of T cell responses to AZD1222 COVID-19 vaccine. This clone was detected only once. Its antigen remains unidentified. Here immunoSEQ multiplex PCR was the method, and the copy in TCRdb shows in-frame clones only, minus some. The table has some 150,000 clones, under 95% seen once; the top ten hold 5.2%. Study-wide points: Baseline testing showed seropositivity in only a handful of AZD1222 recipients. Donors in the cohort were predominantly white British and more often female, and clonal diversity was possibly underestimated.

The CDR3 consists of 15 residues. Trimming cost V 2 bases and J 3 bases, with 11 bases left between them. The germline V gene has CDR1 MDHEN and CDR2 SYDVKM. This chain links TRBV28 with TRBJ2-1; weak D call: TRBD1 (6 bases). The receptor was isolated from an adult in good health. The source material was peripheral blood, sampled on day 0 of AZD1222 vaccination. The CDR3 loop is CASSLRGRDYNEQFF. In DNA, the CDR3 is TGTGCCAGCAGTTTAAGGGGGAGAGACTACAATGAGCAGTTCTTC.